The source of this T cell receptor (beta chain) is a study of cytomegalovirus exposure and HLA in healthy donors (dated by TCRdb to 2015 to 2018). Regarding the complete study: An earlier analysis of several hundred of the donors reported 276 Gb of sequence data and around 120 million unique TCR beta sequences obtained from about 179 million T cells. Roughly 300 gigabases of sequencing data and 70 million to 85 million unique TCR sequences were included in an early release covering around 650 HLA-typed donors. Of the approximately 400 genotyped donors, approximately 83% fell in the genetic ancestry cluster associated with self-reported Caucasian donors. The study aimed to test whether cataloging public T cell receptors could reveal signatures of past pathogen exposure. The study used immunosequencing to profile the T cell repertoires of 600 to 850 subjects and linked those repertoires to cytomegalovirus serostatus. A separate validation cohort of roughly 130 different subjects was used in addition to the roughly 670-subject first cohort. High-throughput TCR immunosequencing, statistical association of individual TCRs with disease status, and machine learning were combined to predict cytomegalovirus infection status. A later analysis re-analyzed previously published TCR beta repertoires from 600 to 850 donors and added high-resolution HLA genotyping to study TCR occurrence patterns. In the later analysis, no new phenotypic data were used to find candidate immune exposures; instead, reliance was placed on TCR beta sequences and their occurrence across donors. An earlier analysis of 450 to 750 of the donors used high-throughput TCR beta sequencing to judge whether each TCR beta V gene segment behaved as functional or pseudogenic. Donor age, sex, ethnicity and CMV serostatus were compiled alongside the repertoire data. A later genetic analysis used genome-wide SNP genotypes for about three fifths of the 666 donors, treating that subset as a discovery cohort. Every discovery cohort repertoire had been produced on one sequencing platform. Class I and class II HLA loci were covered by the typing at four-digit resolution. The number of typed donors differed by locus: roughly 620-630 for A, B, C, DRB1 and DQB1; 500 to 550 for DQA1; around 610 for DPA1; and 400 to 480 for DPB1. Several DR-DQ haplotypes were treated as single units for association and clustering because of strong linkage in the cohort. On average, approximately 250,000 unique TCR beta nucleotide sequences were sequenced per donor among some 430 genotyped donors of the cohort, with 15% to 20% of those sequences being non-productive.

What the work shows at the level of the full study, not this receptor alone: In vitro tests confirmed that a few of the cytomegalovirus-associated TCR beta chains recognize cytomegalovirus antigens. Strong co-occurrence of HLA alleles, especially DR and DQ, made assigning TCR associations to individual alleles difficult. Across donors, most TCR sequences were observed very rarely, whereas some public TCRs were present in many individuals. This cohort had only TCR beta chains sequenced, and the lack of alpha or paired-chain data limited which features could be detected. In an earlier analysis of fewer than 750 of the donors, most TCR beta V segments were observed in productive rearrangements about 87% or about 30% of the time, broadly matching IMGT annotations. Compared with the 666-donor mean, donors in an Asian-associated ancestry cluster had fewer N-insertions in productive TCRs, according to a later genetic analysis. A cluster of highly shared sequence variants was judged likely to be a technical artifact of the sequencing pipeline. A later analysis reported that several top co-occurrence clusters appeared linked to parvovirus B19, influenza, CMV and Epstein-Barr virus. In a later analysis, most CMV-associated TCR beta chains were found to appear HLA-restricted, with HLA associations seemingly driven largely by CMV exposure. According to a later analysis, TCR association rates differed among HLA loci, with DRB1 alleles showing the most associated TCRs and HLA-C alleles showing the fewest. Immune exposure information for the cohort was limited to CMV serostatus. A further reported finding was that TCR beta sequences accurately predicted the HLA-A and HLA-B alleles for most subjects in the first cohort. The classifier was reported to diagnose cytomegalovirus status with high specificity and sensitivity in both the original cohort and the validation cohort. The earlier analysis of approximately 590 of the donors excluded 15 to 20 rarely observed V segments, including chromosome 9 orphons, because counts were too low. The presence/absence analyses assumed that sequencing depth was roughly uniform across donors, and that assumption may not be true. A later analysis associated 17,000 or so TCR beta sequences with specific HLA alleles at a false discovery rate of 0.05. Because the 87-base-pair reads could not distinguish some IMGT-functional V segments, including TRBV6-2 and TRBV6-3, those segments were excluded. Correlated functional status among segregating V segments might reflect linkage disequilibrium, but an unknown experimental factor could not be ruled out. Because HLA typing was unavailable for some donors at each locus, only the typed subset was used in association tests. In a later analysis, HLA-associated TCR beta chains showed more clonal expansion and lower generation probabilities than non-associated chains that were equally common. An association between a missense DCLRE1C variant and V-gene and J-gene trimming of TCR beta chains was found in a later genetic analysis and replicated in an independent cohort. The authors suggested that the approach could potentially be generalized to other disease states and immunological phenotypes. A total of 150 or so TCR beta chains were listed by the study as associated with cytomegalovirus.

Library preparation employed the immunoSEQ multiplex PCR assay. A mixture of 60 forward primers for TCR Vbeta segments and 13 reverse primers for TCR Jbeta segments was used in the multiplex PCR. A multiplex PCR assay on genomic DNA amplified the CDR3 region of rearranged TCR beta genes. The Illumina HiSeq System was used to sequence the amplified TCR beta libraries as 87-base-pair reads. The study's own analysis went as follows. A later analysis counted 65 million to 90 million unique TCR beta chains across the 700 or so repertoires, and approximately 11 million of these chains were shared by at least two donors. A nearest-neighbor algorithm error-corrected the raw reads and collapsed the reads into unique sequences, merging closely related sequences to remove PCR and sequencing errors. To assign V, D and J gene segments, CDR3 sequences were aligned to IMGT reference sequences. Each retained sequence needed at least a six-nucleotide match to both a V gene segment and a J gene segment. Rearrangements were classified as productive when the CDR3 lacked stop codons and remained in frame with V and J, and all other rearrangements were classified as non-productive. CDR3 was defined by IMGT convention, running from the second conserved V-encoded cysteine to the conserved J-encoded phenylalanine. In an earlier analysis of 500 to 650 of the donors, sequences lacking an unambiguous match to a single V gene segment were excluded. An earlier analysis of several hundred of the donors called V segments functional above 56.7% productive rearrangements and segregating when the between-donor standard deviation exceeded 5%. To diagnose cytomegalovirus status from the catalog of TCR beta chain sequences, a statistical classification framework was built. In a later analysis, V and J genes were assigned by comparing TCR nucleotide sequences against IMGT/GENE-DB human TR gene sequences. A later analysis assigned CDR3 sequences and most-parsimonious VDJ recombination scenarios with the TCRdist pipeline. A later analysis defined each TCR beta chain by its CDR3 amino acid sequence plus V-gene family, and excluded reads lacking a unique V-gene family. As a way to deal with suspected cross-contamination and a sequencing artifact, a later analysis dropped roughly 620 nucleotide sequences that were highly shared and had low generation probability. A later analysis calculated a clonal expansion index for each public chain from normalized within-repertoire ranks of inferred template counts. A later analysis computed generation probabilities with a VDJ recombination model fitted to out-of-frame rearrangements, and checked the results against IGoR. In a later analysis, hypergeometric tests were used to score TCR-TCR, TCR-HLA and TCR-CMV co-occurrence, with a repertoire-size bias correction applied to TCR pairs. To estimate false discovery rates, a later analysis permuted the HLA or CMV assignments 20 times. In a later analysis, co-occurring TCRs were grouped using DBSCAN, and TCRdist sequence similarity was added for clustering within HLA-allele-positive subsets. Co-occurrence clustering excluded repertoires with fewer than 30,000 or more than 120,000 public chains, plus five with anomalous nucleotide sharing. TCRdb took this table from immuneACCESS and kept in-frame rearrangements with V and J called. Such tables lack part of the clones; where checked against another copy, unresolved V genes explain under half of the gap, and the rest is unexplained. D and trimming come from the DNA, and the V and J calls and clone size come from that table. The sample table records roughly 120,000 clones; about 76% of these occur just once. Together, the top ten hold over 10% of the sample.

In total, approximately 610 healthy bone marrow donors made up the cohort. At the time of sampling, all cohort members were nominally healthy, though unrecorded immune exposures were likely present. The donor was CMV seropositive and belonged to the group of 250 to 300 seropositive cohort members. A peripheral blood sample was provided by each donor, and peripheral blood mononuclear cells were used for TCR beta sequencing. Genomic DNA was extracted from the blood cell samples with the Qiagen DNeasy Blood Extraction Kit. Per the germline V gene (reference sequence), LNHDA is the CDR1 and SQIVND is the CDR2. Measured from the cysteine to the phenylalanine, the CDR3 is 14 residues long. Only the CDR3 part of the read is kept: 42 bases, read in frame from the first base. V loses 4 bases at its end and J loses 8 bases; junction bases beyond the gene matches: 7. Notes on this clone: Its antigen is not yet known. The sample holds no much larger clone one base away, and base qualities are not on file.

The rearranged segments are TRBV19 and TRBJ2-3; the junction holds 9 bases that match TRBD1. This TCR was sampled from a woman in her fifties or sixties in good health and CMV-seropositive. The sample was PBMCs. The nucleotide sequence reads TGTGCCAGTAGTACGGGACAGGGAAACCCTACGCAGTATTTT. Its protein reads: CASSTGQGNPTQYF.